A selection of T cell receptor beta chains follows, all from one sample in a study of shared clonotypes between healthy human individuals. Sequenced by immunoSEQ multiplex PCR; TCRdb stores in-frame clones only, minus some. The sample holds about 680,000 clones, 92% seen once. Sequencing was carried out using naive CD8+ T cells sorted from blood. The receptors were sampled from a man aged 25 to 40 in good health. The CDR3 runs from the conserved cysteine through the conserved F or W. D genes are given only for firm matches. Only part of the rows carry a size: once, few, many, or a class if the clone is expanded.

>TRBD1|TRBV5-1|16|TRBJ2-3|NA
TGCGCCAGCAGCTTGACCCAGGGGGTAAGCACAGATACGCAGTATTTT
CASSLTQGVSTDTQYF
>TRBD2|TRBV7-8|14|TRBJ2-5|NA
TGTGCCAGCACCCGGACTAGCTCACAAGAGACCCAGTACTTC
CASTRTSSQETQYF
>NA|TRBV7-2|16|TRBJ1-4|NA
TGTGCCAGCAGCTTAGGGCTCGTGGGTACTAATGAAAAACTGTTTTTT
CASSLGLVGTNEKLFF
>NA|TRBV27|16|TRBJ2-1|once
TGTGCCAGCGCCAAAACCCGGTCAGGGGCCTACAATGAGCAGTTCTTC
CASAKTRSGAYNEQFF
>NA|TRBV4-1|12|TRBJ2-7|few
TGCGCCAGCAGCCAAGAGGGTTACGAGCAGTACTTC
CASSQEGYEQYF
>NA|TRBV28|15|TRBJ1-4|NA
TGTGCCAGCAGTTTTTTACAAGAGAGGGATGAAAAACTGTTTTTT
CASSFLQERDEKLFF
>TRBD1|TRBV15|13|TRBJ1-1|NA
TGTGCCACCAGCGGACAGGGGGGCACTGAAGCTTTCTTT
CATSGQGGTEAFF
>TRBD2|TRBV27|17|TRBJ2-2|NA
TGTGCCAGCAGGGGACTAGCGGGAGAAGGGAACACCGGGGAGCTGTTTTTT
CASRGLAGEGNTGELFF
>NA|TRBV29-1|13|TRBJ2-1|NA
TGCAGCACAACAACCGGGACCAGTGATGAGCAGTTCTTC
CSTTTGTSDEQFF
>NA|TRBV7-9|11|TRBJ2-1|once
TGTGCCTGCGTCACTACGAATGAGCAGTTCTTC
CACVTTNEQFF
>NA|TRBV7-9|14|TRBJ2-6|NA
TGTGCCAGCAGCTTAGTTACTGGGGCCAACGTCCTGACTTTC
CASSLVTGANVLTF
>NA|TRBV28|15|TRBJ1-5|NA
TGTGCCAGCAGTTCCCTCCGGGAGATACATCAGCCCCAGCATTTT
CASSSLREIHQPQHF
>TRBD2|TRBV5-4|15|TRBJ2-2|NA
TGTGCCAGCAGCTTCTCTAGCGGGAGGGCCGGGGAGCTGTTTTTT
CASSFSSGRAGELFF
>NA|TRBV9|15|TRBJ2-4|NA
TGTGCCAGCAGCGGGGAGGGACAGCGGGGAAACATTCAGTACTTC
CASSGEGQRGNIQYF
>NA|TRBV6-5|13|TRBJ2-1|NA
TGTGCCAGCAGTTACTCCCCGGGTACAGAGCAGTTCTTC
CASSYSPGTEQFF
>TRBD1|TRBV29-1|13|TRBJ2-7|NA
TGCAGCGTTCGACAGGGCGACTTCTACGAGCAGTACTTC
CSVRQGDFYEQYF